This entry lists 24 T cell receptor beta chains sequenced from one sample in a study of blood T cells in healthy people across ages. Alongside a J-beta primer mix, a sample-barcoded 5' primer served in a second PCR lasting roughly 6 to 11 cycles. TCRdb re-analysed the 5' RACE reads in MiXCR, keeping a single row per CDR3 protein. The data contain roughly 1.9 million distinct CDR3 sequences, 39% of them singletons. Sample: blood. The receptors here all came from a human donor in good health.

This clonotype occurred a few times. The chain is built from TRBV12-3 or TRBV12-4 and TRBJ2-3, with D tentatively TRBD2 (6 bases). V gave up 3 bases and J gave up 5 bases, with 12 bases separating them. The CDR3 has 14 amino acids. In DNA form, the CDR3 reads TGTGCCAGCAGTTTGGGGACTCTGGGAGATACGCAGTATTTT. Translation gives CASSLGTLGDTQYF.

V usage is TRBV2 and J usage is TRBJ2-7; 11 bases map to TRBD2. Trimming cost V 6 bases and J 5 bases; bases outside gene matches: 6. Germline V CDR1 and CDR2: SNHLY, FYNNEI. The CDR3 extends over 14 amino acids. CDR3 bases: TGTGCCAGCAGCGTCGAACTAGCGGGGGACGAGCAGTACTTC. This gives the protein CASSVELAGDEQYF.

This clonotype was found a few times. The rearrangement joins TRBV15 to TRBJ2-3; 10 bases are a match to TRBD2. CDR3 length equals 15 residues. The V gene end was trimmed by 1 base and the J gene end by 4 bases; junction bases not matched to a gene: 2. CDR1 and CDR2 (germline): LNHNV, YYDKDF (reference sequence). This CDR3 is CATSRVSGGSDTQYF. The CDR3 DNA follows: TGTGCCACCAGCAGAGTTAGCGGGGGGTCAGATACGCAGTATTTT.

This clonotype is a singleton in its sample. CDR3 loop: CASSEAGPVGYTF. The CDR3 coding sequence is TGTGCCAGCAGTGAAGCGGGACCCGTAGGCTACACCTTC. The chain combines TRBV6-1 with TRBJ1-2, with a possible D match to TRBD1 (5 bases). Germline V gene data show CDR1 as MNHNS and CDR2 as SASEGT. The CDR3 loop spans 13 amino acids. The ends were cut back, 0 bases at V and 8 bases at J, with 10 bases in the middle.

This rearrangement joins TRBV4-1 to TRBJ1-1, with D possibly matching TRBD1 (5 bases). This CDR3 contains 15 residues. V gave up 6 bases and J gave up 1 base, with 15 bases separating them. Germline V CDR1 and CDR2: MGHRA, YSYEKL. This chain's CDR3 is CASSTLRGPNTEAFF. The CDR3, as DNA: TGCGCCAGCAGTACTCTCCGGGGCCCGAACACTGAAGCTTTCTTT.

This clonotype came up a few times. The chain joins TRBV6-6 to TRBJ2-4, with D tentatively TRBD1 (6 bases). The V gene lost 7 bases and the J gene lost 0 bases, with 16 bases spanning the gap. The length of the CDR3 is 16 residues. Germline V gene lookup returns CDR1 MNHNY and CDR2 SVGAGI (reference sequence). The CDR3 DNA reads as TGTGCCAGCAACAATGCAGGGGCCGCAGCCAAAAACATTCAGTACTTC. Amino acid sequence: CASNNAGAAAKNIQYF.

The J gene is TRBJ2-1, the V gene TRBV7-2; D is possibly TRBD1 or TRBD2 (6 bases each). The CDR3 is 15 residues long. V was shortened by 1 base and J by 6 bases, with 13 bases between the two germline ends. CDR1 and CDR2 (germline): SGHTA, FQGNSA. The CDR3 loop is CASSLGGARRNEQFF. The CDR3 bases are TGTGCCAGCAGCTTAGGGGGGGCCCGGCGCAATGAGCAGTTCTTC.

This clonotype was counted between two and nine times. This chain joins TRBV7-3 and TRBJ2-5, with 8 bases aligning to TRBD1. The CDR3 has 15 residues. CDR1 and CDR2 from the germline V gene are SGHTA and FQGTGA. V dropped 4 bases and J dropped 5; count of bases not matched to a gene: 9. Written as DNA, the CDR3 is TGTGCCAGCAGCTCCGCAGGGGGCGCGAGGGAGACCCAGTACTTC. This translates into CASSSAGGARETQYF.

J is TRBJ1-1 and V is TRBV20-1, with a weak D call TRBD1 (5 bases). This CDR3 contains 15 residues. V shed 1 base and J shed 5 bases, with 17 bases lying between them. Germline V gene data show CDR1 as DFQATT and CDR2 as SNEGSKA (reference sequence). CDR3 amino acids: CSARVSGRRRTEAFF. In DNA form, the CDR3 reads TGCAGTGCTAGAGTTTCAGGGAGGCGACGGACTGAAGCTTTCTTT.

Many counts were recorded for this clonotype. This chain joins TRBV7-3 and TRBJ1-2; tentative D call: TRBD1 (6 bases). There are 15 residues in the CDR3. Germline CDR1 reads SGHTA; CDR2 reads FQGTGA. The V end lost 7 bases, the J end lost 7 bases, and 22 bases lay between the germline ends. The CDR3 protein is CASTLKRTANGGYTF. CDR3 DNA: TGTGCCAGCACTCTAAAACGGACAGCAAACGGTGGCTACACCTTC.

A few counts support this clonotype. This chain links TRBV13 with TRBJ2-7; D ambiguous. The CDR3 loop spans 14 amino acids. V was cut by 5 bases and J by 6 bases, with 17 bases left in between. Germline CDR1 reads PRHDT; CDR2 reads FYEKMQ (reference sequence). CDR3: CASSRAEAHSEQYF. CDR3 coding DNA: TGTGCCAGCAGCCGCGCCGAGGCTCACAGCGAGCAGTACTTC.

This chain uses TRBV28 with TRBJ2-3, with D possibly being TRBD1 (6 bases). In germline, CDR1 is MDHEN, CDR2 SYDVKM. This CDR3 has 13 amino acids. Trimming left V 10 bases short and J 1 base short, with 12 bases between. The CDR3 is CATTHRGTDTQYF. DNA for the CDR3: TGTGCCACGACACACAGGGGCACAGATACGCAGTATTTT.

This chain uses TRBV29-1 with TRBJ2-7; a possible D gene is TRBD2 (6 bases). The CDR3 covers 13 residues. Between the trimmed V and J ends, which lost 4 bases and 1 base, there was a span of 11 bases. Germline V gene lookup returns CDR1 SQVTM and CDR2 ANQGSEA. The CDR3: CSVGVRESYEQYF. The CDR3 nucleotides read TGCAGCGTTGGGGTACGGGAGTCCTACGAGCAGTACTTC.

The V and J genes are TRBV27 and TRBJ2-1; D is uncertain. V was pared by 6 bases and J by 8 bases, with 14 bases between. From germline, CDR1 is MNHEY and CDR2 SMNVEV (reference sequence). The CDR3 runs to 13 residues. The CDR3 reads CASSLLGSHEQFF. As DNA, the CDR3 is TGTGCCAGCAGCCTCTTGGGCTCCCATGAGCAGTTCTTC.

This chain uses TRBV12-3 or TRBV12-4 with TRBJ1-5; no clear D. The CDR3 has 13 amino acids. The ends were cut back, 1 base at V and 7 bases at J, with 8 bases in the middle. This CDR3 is CASSLDPQQPQHF. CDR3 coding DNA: TGTGCCAGCAGTTTAGACCCCCAACAGCCCCAGCATTTT.

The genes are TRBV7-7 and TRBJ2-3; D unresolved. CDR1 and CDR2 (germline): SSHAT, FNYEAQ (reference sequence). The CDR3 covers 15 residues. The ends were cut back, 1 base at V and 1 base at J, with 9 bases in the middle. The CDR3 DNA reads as TGTGCCAGCAGCTTAGGCGGAAGCCGCACAGATACGCAGTATTTT. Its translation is CASSLGGSRTDTQYF.

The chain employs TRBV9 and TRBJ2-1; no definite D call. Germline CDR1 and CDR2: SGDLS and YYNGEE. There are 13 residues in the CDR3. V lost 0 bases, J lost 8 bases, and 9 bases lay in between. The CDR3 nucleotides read TGTGCCAGCAGCGTAGGGTCTTCGGATGAGCAGTTCTTC. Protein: CASSVGSSDEQFF.

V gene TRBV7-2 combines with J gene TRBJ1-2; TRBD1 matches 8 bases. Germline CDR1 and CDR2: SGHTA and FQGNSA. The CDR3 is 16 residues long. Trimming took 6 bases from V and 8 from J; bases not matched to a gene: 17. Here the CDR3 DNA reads TGTGCCAGCAGAATCGACAGGGGTTTTTCTTCTGGGGGCTACACCTTC. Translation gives CASRIDRGFSSGGYTF.

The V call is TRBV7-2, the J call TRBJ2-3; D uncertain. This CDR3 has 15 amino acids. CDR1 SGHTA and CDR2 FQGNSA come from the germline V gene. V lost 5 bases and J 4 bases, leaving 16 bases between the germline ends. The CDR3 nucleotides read TGTGCCAGCAGCCCCTTCGGTCACGCAGCAGATACGCAGTATTTT. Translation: CASSPFGHAADTQYF.

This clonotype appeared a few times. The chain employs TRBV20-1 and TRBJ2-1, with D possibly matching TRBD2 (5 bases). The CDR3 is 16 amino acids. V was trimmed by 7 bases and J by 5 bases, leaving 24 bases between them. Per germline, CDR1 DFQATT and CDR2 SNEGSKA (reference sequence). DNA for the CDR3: TGCAGTGTTCGGGTAATAGGACTTGGGGATCACAATGAGCAGTTCTTC. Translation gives CSVRVIGLGDHNEQFF.

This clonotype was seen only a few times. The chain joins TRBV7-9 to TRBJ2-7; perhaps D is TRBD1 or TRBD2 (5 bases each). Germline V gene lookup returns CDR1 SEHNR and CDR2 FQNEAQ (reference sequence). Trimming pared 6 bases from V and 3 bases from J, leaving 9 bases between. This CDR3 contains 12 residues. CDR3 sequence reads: CASSRDVYEQYF. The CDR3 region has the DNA TGTGCCAGCAGTCGGGACGTCTACGAGCAGTACTTC.

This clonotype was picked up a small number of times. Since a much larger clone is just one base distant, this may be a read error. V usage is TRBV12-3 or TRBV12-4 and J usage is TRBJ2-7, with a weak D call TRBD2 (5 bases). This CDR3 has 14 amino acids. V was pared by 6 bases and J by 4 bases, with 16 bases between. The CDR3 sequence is CASRLSGTQYEQYF. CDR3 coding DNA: TGTGCCAGCAGGTTAAGCGGCACCCAATACGAGCAGTACTTC.

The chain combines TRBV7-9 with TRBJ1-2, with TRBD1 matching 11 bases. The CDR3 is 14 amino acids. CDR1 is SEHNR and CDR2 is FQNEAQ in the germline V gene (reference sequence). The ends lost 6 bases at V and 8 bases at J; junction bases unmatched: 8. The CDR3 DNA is TGTGCCAGCAGAGCCGGGACAGGGGGGACGGGCTACACCTTC. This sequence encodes CASRAGTGGTGYTF.

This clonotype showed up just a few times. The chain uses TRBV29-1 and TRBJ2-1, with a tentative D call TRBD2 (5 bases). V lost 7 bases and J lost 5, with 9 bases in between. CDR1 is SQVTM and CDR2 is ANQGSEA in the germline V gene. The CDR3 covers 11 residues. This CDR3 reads CSAGLDNEQFF. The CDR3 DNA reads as TGCAGCGCAGGACTCGACAATGAGCAGTTCTTC.